This T cell receptor beta chain originates from a study of neoadjuvant anti-PD-1 for oral cavity cancer. The overall study: Most patients had three to four biweekly doses of 3 mg/kg nivolumab before resection.

Here immunoSEQ multiplex PCR was the method, and the copy in TCRdb shows in-frame clones only, minus some. The table records 72,000 or so clones, approximately 82% of them present only once. V lost 4 bases and J 0 bases, leaving 14 bases between the germline ends. Germline V gene data show CDR1 as SGHNT and CDR2 as YYREEE (reference sequence). The CDR3 spans 15 residues. The source was PBMCs, collected before nivolumab (anti-PD-1) treatment. The sequence was collected from a person aged 40 to 85 with oral cavity squamous cell carcinoma. V gene TRBV5-4 combines with J gene TRBJ2-7; D unclear. CDR3 in amino acids: CASSKGRSSSYEQYF. CDR3 bases: TGTGCCAGCAGCAAAGGGCGCTCCAGCTCCTACGAGCAGTACTTC.